Listed here are 13 T cell receptor beta chains from one sample, sequenced in a study of T cell changes during pregnancy in multiple sclerosis. The repertoire was sequenced with immunoSEQ multiplex PCR; TCRdb's copy has only in-frame clones and lacks some. The table lists roughly 120,000 clones, around 93% of them singletons, with 6.2% in the top ten. The source was peripheral blood, collected before pregnancy. The receptor source for this set is a female donor with multiple sclerosis, enrolled in a pregnancy study.

A single count supports this clone. V and J are TRBV29-1 and TRBJ2-3, with a tentative D call TRBD2 (5 bases). CDR1 is SQVTM and CDR2 is ANQGSEA in the germline V gene. The CDR3 covers 11 residues. V shed 7 bases and J shed 7 bases, with 12 bases lying between them. CDR3: CSGGEQNTQYF. DNA for the CDR3: TGCAGCGGTGGGGAGCAGAATACGCAGTATTTT.

V usage is TRBV7-8 and J usage is TRBJ1-2, with D perhaps TRBD1 (6 bases). V shed 0 bases and J shed 7 bases, with 15 bases lying between them. This CDR3 has 15 residues. The germline V gene has CDR1 SGHVS and CDR2 FQNEAQ. The CDR3 nucleotides read TGTGCCAGCAGCTTAGCGCCCCGAGGGGGGGGTGGCTACACCTTC. This codes for CASSLAPRGGGGYTF.

The V gene is TRBV9, the J gene TRBJ2-3; 7 bases agree with TRBD1. Germline CDR1 and CDR2: SGDLS and YYNGEE. This CDR3 spans 15 amino acids. Trimming cost V 4 bases and J 0 bases; bases outside gene matches: 5. The CDR3 here is CASSPTGVSTDTQYF. The DNA for the CDR3 is TGTGCCAGCAGCCCCACAGGGGTGAGCACAGATACGCAGTATTTT. The full variable domain, completed using reference TRBV9 and TRBJ2-3, is DSGVTQTPKHLITATGQRVTLRCSPRSGDLSVYWYQQSLDQGLQFLIQYYNGEERAKGNILERFSAQQFPDLHSELNLSSLELGDSALYFCASSPTGVSTDTQYFGPGTRLTVL.

This rearrangement joins TRBV9 to TRBJ2-1; 12 positions agree with TRBD2. There are 15 residues in the CDR3. Germline CDR1 is SGDLS and CDR2 is YYNGEE. The V gene end was trimmed by 3 bases and the J gene end by 7 bases; junction bases not matched to a gene: 5. CDR3 DNA: TGTGCCAGCAGCGCCTGGACTAGCGGGATTAATGAGCAGTTCTTC. This translates into CASSAWTSGINEQFF.

This rearrangement joins TRBV27 to TRBJ2-1, with D perhaps TRBD1 (6 bases). The length of the CDR3 is 16 residues. V was cut by 4 bases and J by 8 bases, with 21 bases left in between. Germline V gene sequence: CDR1 MNHEY, CDR2 SMNVEV (reference sequence). The CDR3 region is CASSCPTGSVCHEQFF. CDR3 sequence (DNA): TGTGCCAGCAGTTGCCCTACAGGGTCGGTATGCCATGAGCAGTTCTTC.

This clone was recorded a few times. V and J are TRBV6-1 and TRBJ1-1; 7 bases match TRBD1. The ends lost 1 base at V and 5 bases at J; junction bases unmatched: 7. Germline CDR1 is MNHNS and CDR2 is SASEGT. This CDR3 has 15 residues. CDR3 protein: CASSEGIPGQTEAFF. The CDR3 nucleotides read TGTGCCAGCAGTGAAGGGATTCCGGGACAGACTGAAGCTTTCTTT.

The chain combines TRBV28 with TRBJ1-1; 9 nucleotides align to TRBD1. CDR1 is MDHEN, CDR2 SYDVKM, per germline. The ends lost 5 bases at V and 1 base at J; junction bases unmatched: 5. This CDR3 is built from 15 residues. CDR3 bases: TGTGCCAGCAGTCTCTACAGGGGGCCGAACACTGAAGCTTTCTTT. It specifies CASSLYRGPNTEAFF. The full variable domain, completed using reference TRBV28 and TRBJ1-1, is DVKVTQSSRYLVKRTGEKVFLECVQDMDHENMFWYRQDPGLGLRLIYFSYDVKMKEKGDIPEGYSVSREKKERFSLILESASTNQTSMYLCASSLYRGPNTEAFFGQGTRLTVV.

This clone was recorded only once. The CDR3 is CASSSGRQAAGQYF. CDR3 nucleotides: TGTGCCAGCAGCTCCGGCAGGCAGGCCGCGGGCCAGTACTTC. V usage is TRBV5-4 and J usage is TRBJ2-4, with D perhaps matching TRBD2 (5 bases). CDR3 length equals 14 residues. The V gene's germline CDR1 is SGHNT and CDR2 YYREEE (reference sequence). Trimming took off 3 bases at V and 13 bases at J, with 20 bases between the two ends. The whole variable domain, filled in from reference TRBV5-4 and TRBJ2-4, reads ETGVTQSPTHLIKTRGQQVTLRCSSQSGHNTVSWYQQALGQGPQFIFQYYREEENGRGNFPPRFSGLQFPNYSSELNVNALELDDSALYLCASSSGRQAAGQYFGAGTRLSVL.

CDR3 coding DNA: TGTGCCACCAGCATCCGCCCCAGGGTAAGGAACACTGAAGCTTTCTTT. This translates into CATSIRPRVRNTEAFF. The rearrangement uses TRBV15 and TRBJ1-1; the D gene is possibly TRBD1 (5 bases). V was trimmed by 4 bases and J by 1 base, leaving 16 bases between them. The length of the CDR3 is 16 residues. Germline V CDR1 and CDR2: LNHNV, YYDKDF (reference sequence).

This chain uses TRBV28 with TRBJ2-7, with 8 bases identical to TRBD2. CDR1 is MDHEN and CDR2 is SYDVKM in the germline V gene. The CDR3 totals 13 residues. With V trimmed by 7 bases and J by 2 bases, 4 bases remained unmatched. For the CDR3, the DNA is TGTGCCAGCACCCCCGGGAGGGCCTACGAGCAGTACTTC. It codes for CASTPGRAYEQYF.

The genes are TRBV7-9 and TRBJ2-3; 9 nucleotides align to TRBD2. The junction had 10 bases not matched to a gene; V was cut back by 5 bases and J by 4 bases. The CDR3 has 16 residues. Germline CDR1 and CDR2: SEHNR and FQNEAQ (reference sequence). As DNA, the CDR3 is TGTGCCAGCAGCAGGGAGGCGGGAGGGCCAGCAGATACGCAGTATTTT. Translation: CASSREAGGPADTQYF.

This clone was seen once. This chain links TRBV9 with TRBJ2-1; 8 positions match TRBD2. The ends lost 6 bases at V and 8 bases at J; junction bases unmatched: 10. This CDR3 spans 14 amino acids. Germline CDR1 is SGDLS and CDR2 is YYNGEE. The CDR3 DNA reads as TGTGCCAGCAAGCCCGGGAGGGCCCTCTATGAGCAGTTCTTC. It is translated as CASKPGRALYEQFF. The variable domain in full, completed from reference TRBV9 and TRBJ2-1, reads DSGVTQTPKHLITATGQRVTLRCSPRSGDLSVYWYQQSLDQGLQFLIQYYNGEERAKGNILERFSAQQFPDLHSELNLSSLELGDSALYFCASKPGRALYEQFFGPGTRLTVL.

This clone was picked up a small number of times. J is TRBJ1-1 and V is TRBV30, with D unresolved. The CDR3 is 13 amino acids. Trimming removed 0 bases from V and 0 bases from J, with 5 bases in between. CDR1 is GTSNPN, CDR2 SVGIG, per germline (reference sequence). The CDR3 protein is CAWSVGLNTEAFF. Written as DNA, the CDR3 is TGTGCCTGGAGTGTTGGGCTGAACACTGAAGCTTTCTTT.